A single sample is the source of the 17 T cell receptor beta chains below, sequenced in a study of Ad26.COV2.S vaccination and SARS-CoV-2 variants. The sample's treatment: some 19 received Ad26.COV2.S at low or high dose, single or two shots; 5 received placebo; per-sample allocation not given. Day 63 after the first injection of vaccine or placebo was the sampling time. Clones were read by immunoSEQ multiplex PCR, and TCRdb kept only the in-frame ones, dropping some. This sample has about 400,000 clones, with 83% found just once. The sample in question was peripheral blood, obtained in a trial of Ad26.COV2.S vaccine versus placebo. The receptors were sampled from a person aged 18-60 years who received the Ad26.COV2.S COVID-19 vaccine or a placebo.

V is TRBV7-9 and J is TRBJ1-1; TRBD1 might be the D (5 bases). The germline gives CDR1 SEHNR, CDR2 FQNEAQ (reference sequence). The CDR3 loop spans 14 amino acids. V was clipped by 5 bases and J by 1 base, with 11 bases between them. This CDR3 is CASSRLGPNTEAFF. The CDR3 DNA follows: TGTGCCAGCAGCCGGTTGGGGCCGAACACTGAAGCTTTCTTT.

The V gene is TRBV27, the J gene TRBJ1-2, with D tentatively TRBD1 (5 bases). Per the germline V gene, CDR1 is MNHEY and CDR2 is SMNVEV (reference sequence). Trimming cost V 5 bases and J 4 bases, with 17 bases left between them. The CDR3 loop spans 15 amino acids. CDR3: CASSHTGLHGYGYTF. The DNA for the CDR3 is TGTGCCAGCAGTCACACGGGACTCCACGGCTATGGCTACACCTTC.

The chain recombines TRBV6-6 with TRBJ2-1, with TRBD1 matching 9 bases. The CDR3 has 19 amino acids. The junction had 20 bases not matched to a gene; V was cut back by 5 bases and J by 6 bases. Germline assignment: CDR1 MNHNY and CDR2 SVGAGI (reference sequence). In DNA, the CDR3 is TGTGCCAGCAGTCCCCGGGACAGGGTCATTAAAAACGCCTTCAATGAGCAGTTCTTC. Encoded protein: CASSPRDRVIKNAFNEQFF.

With regard to this clone: Other nucleotide sequences from this sample produce the same CDR3. V usage is TRBV5-1 and J usage is TRBJ2-7, with TRBD2 identical over 13 bases. The CDR3 length is 14 residues. Per germline, CDR1 SGHRS and CDR2 YFSETQ. Trimming took 3 bases from V and 4 from J; bases not matched to a gene: 1. Written as DNA, the CDR3 is TGCGCCAGCAGCTGGACTAGCGGGAGTTACGAGCAGTACTTC. Translating it yields CASSWTSGSYEQYF.

V and J are TRBV7-9 and TRBJ2-3, with 8 nucleotides matching TRBD2. Germline-derived CDR1 and CDR2 are SEHNR and FQNEAQ (reference sequence). The CDR3 has 13 residues. J gave up 6 bases and V 10 bases, and 9 bases lay outside the gene matches. CDR3 bases: TGTGCCATTAGGAAGACTAGCGAGGATACGCAGTATTTT. Its translation is CAIRKTSEDTQYF.

V is TRBV4-2 and J is TRBJ1-5; weak D call: TRBD1 (6 bases). Trimming pared 3 bases from V and 0 bases from J, leaving 21 bases between. Germline V gives CDR1 LGHNA, CDR2 YNFKEQ. The CDR3 runs 19 residues. Here the CDR3 DNA reads TGTGCCAGCAGCCAGCCAATACCCGGGGGGCGATATAGCAATCAGCCCCAGCATTTT. It specifies CASSQPIPGGRYSNQPQHF.

This clone has only one observation. The V call is TRBV28, the J call TRBJ2-7; 10 positions agree with TRBD2. Looked up from germline, CDR1 is MDHEN and CDR2 is SYDVKM. J was trimmed by 0 bases and V by 2 bases; bases with no gene match: 7. The CDR3 contains 17 residues. The CDR3 loop is CASSLETSGLSSYEQYF. The CDR3, as DNA: TGTGCCAGCAGTTTAGAGACTAGCGGGTTGAGCTCCTACGAGCAGTACTTC.

The CDR3 region has the DNA TGCGCCAGCAGCTTGGCAGCGCTCAGCACAGATACGCAGTATTTT. Protein: CASSLAALSTDTQYF. The chain carries TRBV5-1 and TRBJ2-3; no clear D gene. Per the germline V gene, CDR1 is SGHRS and CDR2 is YFSETQ. There are 15 residues in the CDR3. V was trimmed by 0 bases and J by 0 bases, leaving 8 bases between them.

The chain has TRBV6-5 and TRBJ1-2; 9 bases align to TRBD1. The CDR3 has 13 amino acids. V was clipped by 1 base and J by 8 bases; unmatched bases: 2. The germline V gene has CDR1 MNHEY and CDR2 SVGAGI. The CDR3 bases are TGTGCCAGCAGTTACTGGACAGGGGACGGCTACACCTTC. Residues: CASSYWTGDGYTF.

In DNA form, the CDR3 reads TGTGCCAGCAGCTCAGGGGCTGCGGAGACCCAGTACTTC. Protein: CASSSGAAETQYF. V is TRBV5-4 and J is TRBJ2-5, with D perhaps TRBD1 (6 bases). This CDR3 is built from 13 residues. V was shortened by 3 bases and J by 5 bases, with 11 bases between the two germline ends. Germline lookup yields CDR1 SGHNT and CDR2 YYREEE (reference sequence).

The CDR3 nucleotides read TGTGCCAGCAGCCAAGTCCCAGGGTGGGTGGCTTTCTTT. This codes for CASSQVPGWVAFF. The chain combines TRBV14 with TRBJ1-1; TRBD1 might be the D (5 bases). The CDR3 has 13 amino acids. Germline V gene data show CDR1 as SGHDN and CDR2 as FVKESK. V lost 1 base and J 11 bases, leaving 14 bases between the germline ends.

The chain couples TRBV4-2 to TRBJ2-7, with D uncertain. The CDR3 is 15 residues long. The ends were cut back, 1 base at V and 1 base at J, with 11 bases in the middle. The V gene's germline CDR1 is LGHNA and CDR2 YNFKEQ. The CDR3 is CASSQGAGPSYEQYF. The CDR3 DNA sequence: TGTGCCAGCAGCCAAGGGGCCGGGCCTTCCTACGAGCAGTACTTC.

The chain joins TRBV2 to TRBJ2-7; 9 bases align to TRBD1. The CDR3 sequence is 15 residues long. Germline loops: CDR1 SNHLY, CDR2 FYNNEI. The junction had 10 bases not matched to a gene; V was cut back by 6 bases and J by 4 bases. In DNA form, the CDR3 reads TGTGCCAGCAGCTGGGACAGGGTGCGATCATACGAGCAGTACTTC. It yields the protein CASSWDRVRSYEQYF.

The V call is TRBV9, the J call TRBJ2-1; 8 bases align to TRBD2. In germline, CDR1 is SGDLS, CDR2 YYNGEE. J gave up 0 bases and V 3 bases, and 2 bases lay outside the gene matches. This CDR3 is built from 15 residues. The CDR3 reads CASSAGGSSYNEQFF. CDR3 sequence (DNA): TGTGCCAGCAGCGCGGGGGGGAGCTCCTACAATGAGCAGTTCTTC.

The CDR3 here is CASSPRDIGNEQFF. As DNA, the CDR3 is TGTGCCAGCAGTCCCCGGGACATTGGGAATGAGCAGTTCTTC. The chain has TRBV27 and TRBJ2-1, with D tentatively TRBD1 (6 bases). The CDR3 has 14 amino acids. The germline V gene has CDR1 MNHEY and CDR2 SMNVEV (reference sequence). V was pared by 5 bases and J by 7 bases, with 15 bases between.

V is TRBV19 and J is TRBJ2-7; D ambiguous. V lost 6 bases to trimming and J lost 5 bases, with 14 bases between them. Germline CDR1 LNHDA, CDR2 SQIVND (reference sequence). This CDR3 has 13 residues. The CDR3 sequence: CASSPWGPDEQYF. The CDR3 DNA reads TGTGCCAGTAGCCCGTGGGGTCCTGACGAGCAGTACTTC.

The V gene is TRBV18, the J gene TRBJ1-1, with D maybe TRBD1 (5 bases). The germline V gene has CDR1 KGHSH and CDR2 LQKENI. The CDR3 consists of 15 residues. V lost 8 bases to trimming and J lost 4 bases, with 20 bases between them. CDR3 sequence reads: CASRQNQGGSTEAFF. The CDR3, as DNA: TGTGCCAGCAGACAGAACCAGGGAGGGAGCACTGAAGCTTTCTTT.